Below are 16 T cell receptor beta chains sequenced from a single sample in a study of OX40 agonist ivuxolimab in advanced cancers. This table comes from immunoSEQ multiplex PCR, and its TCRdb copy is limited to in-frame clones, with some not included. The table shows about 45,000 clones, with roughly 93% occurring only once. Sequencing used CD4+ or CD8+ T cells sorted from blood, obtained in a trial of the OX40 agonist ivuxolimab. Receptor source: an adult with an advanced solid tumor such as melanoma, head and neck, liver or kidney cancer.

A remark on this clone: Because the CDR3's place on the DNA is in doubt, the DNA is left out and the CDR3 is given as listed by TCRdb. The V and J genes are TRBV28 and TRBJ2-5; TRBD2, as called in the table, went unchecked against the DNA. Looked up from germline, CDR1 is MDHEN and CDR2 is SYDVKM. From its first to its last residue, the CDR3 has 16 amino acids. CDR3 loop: CASSTSGLAGEETQYF.

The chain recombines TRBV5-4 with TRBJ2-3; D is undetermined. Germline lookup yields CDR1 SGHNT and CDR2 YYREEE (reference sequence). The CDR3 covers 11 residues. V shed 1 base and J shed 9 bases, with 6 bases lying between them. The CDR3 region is CASSLLQTQYF. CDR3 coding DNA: TGTGCCAGCAGCTTGTTACAAACGCAGTATTTT.

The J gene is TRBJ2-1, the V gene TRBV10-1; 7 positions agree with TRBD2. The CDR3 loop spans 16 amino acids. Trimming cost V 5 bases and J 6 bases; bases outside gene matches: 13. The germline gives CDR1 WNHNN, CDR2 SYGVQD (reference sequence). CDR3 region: CASSYMAGAPLNEQFF. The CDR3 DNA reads TGCGCCAGCAGTTATATGGCGGGAGCCCCTCTCAATGAGCAGTTCTTC.

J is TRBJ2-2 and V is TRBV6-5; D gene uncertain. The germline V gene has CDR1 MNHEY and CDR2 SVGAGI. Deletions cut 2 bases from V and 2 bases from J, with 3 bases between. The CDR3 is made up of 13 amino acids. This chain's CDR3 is CASSYINTGELFF. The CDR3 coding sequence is TGTGCCAGCAGTTACATTAACACCGGGGAGCTGTTTTTT.

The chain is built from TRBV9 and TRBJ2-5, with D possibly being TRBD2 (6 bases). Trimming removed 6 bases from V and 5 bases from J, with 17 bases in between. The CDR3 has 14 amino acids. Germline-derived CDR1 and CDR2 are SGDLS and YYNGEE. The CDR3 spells CASTVGAGKETQYF. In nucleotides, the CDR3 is TGTGCCAGCACGGTCGGCGCGGGGAAGGAGACCCAGTACTTC.

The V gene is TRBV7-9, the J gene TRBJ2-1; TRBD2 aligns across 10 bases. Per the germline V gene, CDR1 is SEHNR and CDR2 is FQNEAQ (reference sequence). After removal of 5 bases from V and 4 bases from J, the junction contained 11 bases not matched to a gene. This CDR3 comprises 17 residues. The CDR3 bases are TGTGCCAGCAGCCCCGAGCCCACTAGCGGGACGTACAATGAGCAGTTCTTC. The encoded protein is CASSPEPTSGTYNEQFF.

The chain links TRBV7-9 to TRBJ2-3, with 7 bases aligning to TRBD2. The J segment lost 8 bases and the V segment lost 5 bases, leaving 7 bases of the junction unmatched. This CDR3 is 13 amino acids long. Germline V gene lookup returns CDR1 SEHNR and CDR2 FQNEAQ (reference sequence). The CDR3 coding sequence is TGTGCCAGCAGCGGGGGGGTCTCGGGTACGCAGTATTTT. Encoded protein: CASSGGVSGTQYF.

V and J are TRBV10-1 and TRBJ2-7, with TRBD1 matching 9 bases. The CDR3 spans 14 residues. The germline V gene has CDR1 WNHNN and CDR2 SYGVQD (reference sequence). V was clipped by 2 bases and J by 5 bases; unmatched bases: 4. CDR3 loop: CASSEGTGTHEQYF. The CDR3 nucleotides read TGCGCCAGCAGTGAGGGGACAGGGACCCACGAGCAGTACTTC.

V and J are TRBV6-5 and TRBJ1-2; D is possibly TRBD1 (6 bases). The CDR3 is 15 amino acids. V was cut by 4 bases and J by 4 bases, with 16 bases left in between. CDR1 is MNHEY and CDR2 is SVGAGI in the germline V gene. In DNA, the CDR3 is TGTGCCAGCAGTTGGTCAGGGGAAGGGATCTATGGCTACACCTTC. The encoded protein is CASSWSGEGIYGYTF.

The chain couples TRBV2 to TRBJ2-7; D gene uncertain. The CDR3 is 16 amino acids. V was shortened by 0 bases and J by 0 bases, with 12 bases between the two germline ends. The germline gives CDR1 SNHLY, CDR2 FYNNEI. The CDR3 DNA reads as TGTGCCAGCAGTGAAGCCGGTAGTGTAAGCTCCTACGAGCAGTACTTC. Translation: CASSEAGSVSSYEQYF.

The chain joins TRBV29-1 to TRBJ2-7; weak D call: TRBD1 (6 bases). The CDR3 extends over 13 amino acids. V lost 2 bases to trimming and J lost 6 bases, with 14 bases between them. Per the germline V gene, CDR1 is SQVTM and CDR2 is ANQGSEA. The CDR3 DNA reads TGCAGCGTTGAAAACAGGGTAATGGGCGAGCAGTACTTC. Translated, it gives CSVENRVMGEQYF.

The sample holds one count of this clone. CDR3 bases: TGTGCCAGCAGCGTAGCGGGAGGGCCCTCCGGGGAGCTGTTTTTT. It yields the protein CASSVAGGPSGELFF. J is TRBJ2-2 and V is TRBV9; 8 nucleotides match TRBD2. This CDR3 region has 15 residues. Germline CDR1 SGDLS, CDR2 YYNGEE. The J segment lost 6 bases and the V segment lost 0 bases, leaving 4 bases of the junction unmatched.

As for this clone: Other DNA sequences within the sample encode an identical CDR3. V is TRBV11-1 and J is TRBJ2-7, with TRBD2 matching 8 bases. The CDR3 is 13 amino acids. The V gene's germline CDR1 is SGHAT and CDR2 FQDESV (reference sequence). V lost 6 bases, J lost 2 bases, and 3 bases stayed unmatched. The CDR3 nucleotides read TGTGCCAGCAGTCTAGCGGGTACCTACGAGCAGTACTTC. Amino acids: CASSLAGTYEQYF.

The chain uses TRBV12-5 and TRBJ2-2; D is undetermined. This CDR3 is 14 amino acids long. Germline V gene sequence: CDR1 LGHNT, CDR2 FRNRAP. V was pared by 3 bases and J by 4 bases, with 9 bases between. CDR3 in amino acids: CASGFSRSTGELFF. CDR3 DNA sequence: TGTGCTAGTGGTTTTTCCCGGAGCACCGGGGAGCTGTTTTTT.

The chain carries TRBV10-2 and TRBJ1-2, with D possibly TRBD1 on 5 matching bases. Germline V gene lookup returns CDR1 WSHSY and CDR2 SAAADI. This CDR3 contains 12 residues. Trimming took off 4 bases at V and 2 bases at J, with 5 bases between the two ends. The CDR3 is CASSAGNYGYTF. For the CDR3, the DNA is TGCGCCAGCAGTGCAGGGAACTATGGCTACACCTTC.

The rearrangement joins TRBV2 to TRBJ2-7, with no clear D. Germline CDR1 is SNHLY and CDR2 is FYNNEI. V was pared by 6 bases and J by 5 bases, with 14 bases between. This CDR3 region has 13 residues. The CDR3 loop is CASSANGPHEQYF. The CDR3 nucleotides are TGTGCCAGCAGCGCTAACGGCCCCCACGAGCAGTACTTC.